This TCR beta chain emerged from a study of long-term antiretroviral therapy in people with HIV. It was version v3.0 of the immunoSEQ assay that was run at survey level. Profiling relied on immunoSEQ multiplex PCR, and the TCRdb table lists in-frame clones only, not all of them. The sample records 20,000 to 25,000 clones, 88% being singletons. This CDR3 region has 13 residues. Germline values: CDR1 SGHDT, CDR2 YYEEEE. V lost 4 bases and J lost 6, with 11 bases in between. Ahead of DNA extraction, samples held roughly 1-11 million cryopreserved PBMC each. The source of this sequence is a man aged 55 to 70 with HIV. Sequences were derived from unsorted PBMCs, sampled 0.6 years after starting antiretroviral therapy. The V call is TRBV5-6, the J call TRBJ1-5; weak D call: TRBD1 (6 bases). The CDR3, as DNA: TGTGCCAGCAGCCCGGACAGAACTCAGCCCCAGCATTTT. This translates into CASSPDRTQPQHF.